The present T cell receptor (beta chain) was sequenced within a study of T-cell memory formation after mild COVID-19. In the study overall: TCR clusters largely stayed donor specific. Overall study findings and caveats: Clones that got smaller from day 15 to 85 had even CD4/CD8, while clones growing later tipped toward CD4+. Proof of SARS-CoV-2 specificity was absent for the second-wave clones that crested on day 37.

Sample barcodes and UMIs were carried by the TCR alpha and TCR beta cDNA libraries that 5'RACE generated with constant-segment primers. From the 5' RACE reads, TCRdb called clonotypes with MiXCR, one entry per CDR3 protein. The sample includes about 350,000 distinct CDR3 sequences, around 28% of them seen just once. This clonotype was seen a handful of times. Its antigen is currently unknown. V was shortened by 5 bases and J by 0 bases, with 14 bases between the two germline ends. CDR3 length: 16 amino acids. Germline V CDR1 and CDR2: LGHNA, YNFKEQ. The source is an adult woman who had mild COVID-19 (a few samples of this study predate the infection). Cell type and time point are not known. The chain is built from TRBV4-2 and TRBJ2-1; D assignment may be TRBD1 or TRBD2 (6 bases each). Sample: PBMCs or a T cell subset sorted from them (not recorded which). This chain's CDR3 is CASSETGASSYNEQFF. The CDR3 DNA is TGTGCCAGCAGCGAAACGGGGGCGAGCTCCTACAATGAGCAGTTCTTC.